The next 20 T cell receptor beta chains were all read from a single sample in a study of blood T cells in healthy people across ages. Sample-barcoded 5' priming and a J-beta primer mix drove a second PCR of roughly 6 to 12 cycles. TCRdb reprocessed the 5' RACE reads with MiXCR, giving one entry per CDR3 protein. The table records 750,000 to 950,000 distinct CDR3 sequences, approximately 53% of them present only once. Sequencing was performed on blood. The origin of the receptors is a man older than 75 in good health.

J is TRBJ2-2 and V is TRBV5-8; 8 nucleotides line up with TRBD1. The CDR3 is 14 residues long. Trimming removed 4 bases from V and 7 bases from J; junction bases left unmatched: 6. CDR1 is SGHTS and CDR2 is YDEGEE in the germline V gene. The CDR3 sequence: CASSGQGADGELFF. CDR3 bases: TGTGCCAGCAGCGGCCAGGGGGCCGACGGGGAGCTGTTTTTT.

The count of this clonotype is one. The junction departs from germline at one end; a sequencing error may be responsible. The V gene is TRBV5-4, the J gene TRBJ1-2, with D possibly TRBD1 on 6 matching bases. The CDR3 has 13 amino acids. Per the germline V gene, CDR1 is SGHNT and CDR2 is YYREEE (reference sequence). The CDR3 DNA reads as TGTGCCAGCAGCCCCCAGGGGCACTATGGCTGCACCTTC. It codes for CASSPQGHYGCTF.

The chain has TRBV5-1 and TRBJ2-7; a weak D match, TRBD2 (7 bases). The germline V and J ends were trimmed by 0 bases and 3 bases, with 16 bases remaining between them. The CDR3 contains 16 residues. The germline gives CDR1 SGHRS, CDR2 YFSETQ. CDR3 sequence reads: CASSLAGGPYFYEQYF. The DNA for the CDR3 is TGCGCCAGCAGCTTGGCCGGGGGGCCGTACTTCTACGAGCAGTACTTC.

This clonotype was observed a few times. The J gene is TRBJ2-7, the V gene TRBV5-6; no firm D call. The closer fit of TRBJ2-5 to the DNA end suggests the J call may be wrong. CDR1 and CDR2 (germline): SGHDT, YYEEEE. This CDR3 spans 12 amino acids. For the CDR3, the DNA is TGTGCCAGCAGCTTGATGGCGGAGACCCAGTACTTC. This encodes CASSLMAETQYF.

The table lists this clonotype with a few counts. This chain connects TRBV13 to TRBJ2-7; tentative D call: TRBD2 (5 bases). The CDR3 loop spans 13 amino acids. Trimming removed 8 bases at V and 4 bases at J, with 15 bases between. The V gene's germline CDR1 is PRHDT and CDR2 FYEKMQ (reference sequence). The CDR3 nucleotides are TGTGCCAGCTCCGAGGAGGCCAGATACGAGCAGTACTTC. Translating it yields CASSEEARYEQYF.

At least ten counts were recorded for this clonotype. V usage is TRBV29-1 and J usage is TRBJ2-7; no firm D call. The CDR3 covers 13 residues. With 6 bases removed from V and 2 bases from J, the gap between germline ends came to 14 bases. In germline, CDR1 is SQVTM, CDR2 ANQGSEA. CDR3 bases: TGCAGCGTGGCTGGACGGGCCGCCTACGAGCAGTACTTC. The encoded protein is CSVAGRAAYEQYF.

This clonotype was recorded only once. The CDR3 nucleotides are TGTGCCAGCAGCTTATCCCAAGAGCAGTTCTTC. This encodes CASSLSQEQFF. The chain combines TRBV11-2 with TRBJ2-1; D not resolved. Germline loops: CDR1 SGHAT, CDR2 FQNNGV. V shed 2 bases and J shed 10 bases, with 6 bases lying between them. The CDR3 sequence is 11 residues long. Using reference TRBV11-2 and TRBJ2-1 for the parts outside the CDR3, the full variable domain is EAGVAQSPRYKIIEKRQSVAFWCNPISGHATLYWYQQILGQGPKLLIQFQNNGVVDDSQLPKDRFSAERLKGVDSTLKIQPAKLEDSAVYLCASSLSQEQFFGPGTRLTVL.

The rearrangement uses TRBV6-5 and TRBJ1-2; 7 nucleotides line up with TRBD1. The CDR3 is 13 amino acids. Germline V gene sequence: CDR1 MNHEY, CDR2 SVGAGI. V shed 6 bases and J 2 bases; nucleotides not matched to a gene: 3. The CDR3 coding sequence is TGTGCCAGCAGGCAGGGACAGAACTATGGCTACACCTTC. Translated, it gives CASRQGQNYGYTF.

This clonotype was observed a handful of times. This chain connects TRBV24-1 to TRBJ2-7, with TRBD1 matching 7 bases. The CDR3 contains 16 residues. Germline V gene sequence: CDR1 KGHDR, CDR2 SFDVKD. V lost 4 bases to trimming and J lost 3 bases; unmatched junction nucleotides: 11. The CDR3 DNA follows: TGTGCCACCAGTGACCCCCGACAGGGTTCGTTCTACGAGCAGTACTTC. Translating it yields CATSDPRQGSFYEQYF.

V gene TRBV20-1 combines with J gene TRBJ2-3, with 13 positions matching TRBD2. This CDR3 has 15 amino acids. After removal of 6 bases from V and 3 bases from J, the junction contained 6 bases not matched to a gene. CDR1 is DFQATT and CDR2 is SNEGSKA in the germline V gene (reference sequence). The CDR3 nucleotides read TGCAGTGCCACTAGCGGGAGGGAGGGTACAGATACGCAGTATTTT. It codes for CSATSGREGTDTQYF.

The CDR3: CASSSGQVTYNEQFF. Written as DNA, the CDR3 is TGTGCCAGCAGTTCAGGACAGGTAACCTACAATGAGCAGTTCTTC. The J gene is TRBJ2-1, the V gene TRBV27, with 7 nucleotides matching TRBD1. The CDR3 has 15 residues. Germline values: CDR1 MNHEY, CDR2 SMNVEV (reference sequence). V shed 4 bases and J 2 bases; nucleotides not matched to a gene: 5.

The chain couples TRBV21-1 to TRBJ1-5. TRBV21-1 is described as a pseudogene. The CDR3 contains 16 residues. The chain's CDR3 is CASSLQTLYSNQPQHF. The CDR3 DNA sequence: TGTGCCAGCAGCCTTCAGACACTCTATAGCAATCAGCCCCAGCATTTT.

The chain recombines TRBV28 with TRBJ2-4; 8 nucleotides line up with TRBD2. The assigned J gene may be wrong: the sequence end matches TRBJ2-5 better. Germline V gene sequence: CDR1 MDHEN, CDR2 SYDVKM. The CDR3 is made up of 17 amino acids. In DNA, the CDR3 is TGTGCCAGCAGTCTAGTTCCCGGGAGGGTTTGGGTGCAGACCCAGTACTTC. Its protein is CASSLVPGRVWVQTQYF.

This clonotype appeared a few times. J is TRBJ1-2 and V is TRBV3-1; 9 bases are a match to TRBD1. The V segment lost 1 base and the J segment 6 bases; nucleotides outside the gene matches: 0. This CDR3 has 13 residues. Germline V gives CDR1 LGHDT, CDR2 YNNKEL (reference sequence). The CDR3 DNA follows: TGTGCCAGCAGCCAAGGACAGGGGGATGGCTACACCTTC. As protein: CASSQGQGDGYTF.

The chain couples TRBV24-1 to TRBJ2-1, with 14 bases lining up with TRBD2. CDR3 length equals 17 residues. Losses at the gene ends were 4 bases for V and 6 bases for J; bases not matched to a gene: 7. Germline V gene data show CDR1 as KGHDR and CDR2 as SFDVKD. The CDR3 bases are TGTGCCACCAGTGACCCAGGGACTAGCGGGAGAATCAATGAGCAGTTCTTC. Translation gives CATSDPGTSGRINEQFF.

This clonotype was picked up a small number of times. The chain couples TRBV6-2 or TRBV6-3 to TRBJ2-5, with 12 positions matching TRBD2. This CDR3 spans 17 amino acids. Trimming cost V 3 bases and J 1 base; bases outside gene matches: 6. Per germline, CDR1 MNHEY and CDR2 SVGEGT. CDR3 nucleotides: TGTGCCAGCAGTTATCCCACTAGCGGGAGGTTCCAAGAGACCCAGTACTTC. It codes for CASSYPTSGRFQETQYF.

This clonotype was seen a few times. This chain joins TRBV20-1 and TRBJ2-1; D unclear. Deletions cut 0 bases from V and 6 bases from J, with 9 bases between. The germline CDR1 and CDR2 sequences are DFQATT and SNEGSKA (reference sequence). The length of the CDR3 is 13 residues. The CDR3: CSARDPHGNEQFF. DNA of the CDR3: TGCAGTGCTAGAGATCCACATGGCAATGAGCAGTTCTTC.

This clonotype occurred a few times. This chain connects TRBV20-1 to TRBJ2-5; a weak D match, TRBD2 (6 bases). CDR3 length: 13 residues. In germline, CDR1 is DFQATT, CDR2 SNEGSKA (reference sequence). Trimming removed 6 bases from V and 11 bases from J, with 22 bases in between. The CDR3 DNA is TGCAGTGCCAGTTCCGCAGGGCCGGGGGAGCAGTACTTC. This gives the protein CSASSAGPGEQYF.

This clonotype has only a few counts. The genes are TRBV11-2 and TRBJ2-5, with D uncertain. V dropped 0 bases and J dropped 1 base, with 18 bases sitting between them. Germline V gene data show CDR1 as SGHAT and CDR2 as FQNNGV. The CDR3 runs to 18 residues. Here the CDR3 reads CASSLEGFLPVSQETQYF. CDR3 nucleotide sequence: TGTGCCAGCAGCTTAGAGGGGTTCCTACCGGTCAGCCAAGAGACCCAGTACTTC.

The chain links TRBV4-1 to TRBJ2-1; weak D call: TRBD2 (6 bases). Germline V gene lookup returns CDR1 MGHRA and CDR2 YSYEKL. V was cut by 4 bases and J by 2 bases, with 18 bases left in between. The CDR3 is made up of 17 amino acids. The CDR3 DNA reads TGCGCCAGCAGCCCTGGGGCGGGACCCCCGACCTACAATGAGCAGTTCTTC. Its translation is CASSPGAGPPTYNEQFF.